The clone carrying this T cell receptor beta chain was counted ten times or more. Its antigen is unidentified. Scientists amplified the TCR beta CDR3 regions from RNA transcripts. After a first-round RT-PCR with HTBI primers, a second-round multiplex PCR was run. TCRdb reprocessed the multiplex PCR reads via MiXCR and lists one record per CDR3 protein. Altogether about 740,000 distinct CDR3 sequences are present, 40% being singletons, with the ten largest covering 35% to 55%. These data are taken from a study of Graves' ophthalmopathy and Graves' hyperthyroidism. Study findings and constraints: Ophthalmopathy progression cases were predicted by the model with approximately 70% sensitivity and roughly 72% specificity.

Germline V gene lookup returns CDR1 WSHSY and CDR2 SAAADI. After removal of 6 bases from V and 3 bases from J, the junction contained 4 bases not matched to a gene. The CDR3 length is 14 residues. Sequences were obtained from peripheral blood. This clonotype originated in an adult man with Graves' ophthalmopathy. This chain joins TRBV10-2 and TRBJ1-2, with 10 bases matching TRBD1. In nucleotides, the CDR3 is TGCGCCAGCAGGACCGGGACAGGGGACTATGGCTACACCTTC. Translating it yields CASRTGTGDYGYTF.